This T cell receptor (beta chain) was captured by sequencing in a study of memory CD4+ T cells and cytomegalovirus serostatus. CDR1 is MGHRA and CDR2 is YSYEKL in the germline V gene. The CDR3 has 14 residues. Losses at the gene ends were 7 bases for V and 3 bases for J; bases not matched to a gene: 7. Produced via immunoSEQ multiplex PCR; TCRdb's table is partial and in-frame only. The sample includes tens of thousands of clones, over 75% of them seen just once. Single viable CD3+CD4+CD8-CD45RO+ cells were sorted as the memory CD4+ T cells. The clonotype originates from an adult in good health and CMV-seronegative. What was sequenced was memory CD4+ T cells from blood. V is TRBV4-1 and J is TRBJ2-7; 9 bases agree with TRBD1. CDR3 amino acids: CASKKQGADYEQYF. In nucleotides, the CDR3 is TGCGCCAGCAAGAAACAGGGGGCAGACTACGAGCAGTACTTC.